This T cell receptor beta chain was sequenced during a study of T cells in Graves' hyperthyroidism and ophthalmopathy. This clonotype was counted many times. The CDR3 is 12 amino acids. V gave up 6 bases and J gave up 7 bases, with 10 bases separating them. RNA transcripts were the template for amplifying TCR beta CDR3 regions. First-round RT-PCR with HTBI primers amplified the TCR CDR3 region. TCRdb re-analysed the multiplex PCR reads in MiXCR, keeping a single row per CDR3 protein. The table records around 380,000 distinct CDR3 sequences, approximately 12% of them present only once. The study enrolled patients aged 18 to 65 with newly diagnosed hyperthyroidism of under 2 months' duration. Uncontrolled infection, other autoimmune disease, pregnancy or lactation disqualified patients from enrolment. Clinical symptoms, serum thyroxine, TRAb, thyroid ultrasound and orbital computed tomography established diagnosis.

The rearrangement uses TRBV12-3 or TRBV12-4 and TRBJ1-5; maybe TRBD1 (6 bases). The receptor's source is a man aged 25-40 years with Graves' hyperthyroidism that later progressed to Graves' ophthalmopathy. Sequences were obtained from blood. The CDR3 DNA reads as TGTGCCAGCAGACAGGGAGACCAGCCCCAGCATTTT. Translating gives CASRQGDQPQHF.